The 26 T cell receptor beta chains given below trace back to one sample, sequenced in a study of CD8+CD57+ T cells in acquired aplastic anemia. Genomic DNA constituted the template upon which TCR beta VDJ and CDR3 profiling was performed. MiXCR, applied by TCRdb to the reads, yields one record per CDR3 protein. The table has 200,000 to 250,000 distinct CDR3 sequences, more than 55% seen once. Sequencing was done on patients that had shown CD8+CD57+ cell expansion by flow cytometry. Material: sorted CD4+, CD8+, or CD8+CD57+ T cells (not recorded which) from PBMCs. Source of these receptors: a human donor with aplastic anemia.

V usage is TRBV5-1 and J usage is TRBJ2-1, with a possible D match to TRBD2 (5 bases). The V gene's germline CDR1 is SGHRS and CDR2 YFSETQ. Trimming stripped 4 bases from V and 6 bases from J, with 8 bases between. The CDR3 is 12 amino acids. The chain's CDR3 is CASSPGINEQFF. The CDR3 nucleotides read TGCGCCAGCAGCCCGGGGATCAATGAGCAGTTCTTC.

This clonotype was found once. The rearrangement joins TRBV5-1 to TRBJ2-5, with D possibly called TRBD1 or TRBD2 (5 bases each). Germline V gene data show CDR1 as SGHRS and CDR2 as YFSETQ. The V gene lost 4 bases and the J gene lost 1 base, with 11 bases spanning the gap. This CDR3 is built from 14 residues. The CDR3 spells CASSKRDVQETQYF. The CDR3 nucleotides are TGCGCCAGCAGCAAGAGGGACGTCCAAGAGACCCAGTACTTC.

This clonotype has just one count. This CDR3 reads CATSDWGTRSGDTQYF. The CDR3 nucleotides read TGTGCCACCAGTGATTGGGGGACTAGGAGCGGAGATACGCAGTATTTT. This rearrangement joins TRBV24-1 to TRBJ2-3; 8 bases agree with TRBD2. Trimming at V came to 2 bases and at J to 5 bases, leaving 8 bases not matched to a gene. Germline loops: CDR1 KGHDR, CDR2 SFDVKD. The length of the CDR3 is 16 residues.

As to this clonotype: Just one base apart from a much larger clone, this may be a read error. No conserved phenylalanine or tryptophan is present at the end of the CDR3, so a read error is the likely explanation. This rearrangement joins TRBV12-3 or TRBV12-4 to TRBJ2-2; D gene ambiguous. V was trimmed by 7 bases and J by 1 base, leaving 10 bases between them. This CDR3 is 14 amino acids long. The CDR3 here is CASIPAGNTGELFS. For the CDR3, the DNA is TGTGCCAGCATCCCGGCAGGGAACACCGGGGAGCTGTTTTCT.

The chain couples TRBV2 to TRBJ2-2; TRBD1 aligns across 8 bases. V shed 6 bases, J shed 0 bases, and the junction held 3 bases outside the gene matches. Per the germline V gene, CDR1 is SNHLY and CDR2 is FYNNEI. CDR3 length: 15 amino acids. In DNA form, the CDR3 reads TGTGCCAGCAGGCCGACAGGGGCGAACACCGGGGAGCTGTTTTTT. As protein: CASRPTGANTGELFF.

V is TRBV20-1 and J is TRBJ2-5; 7 nucleotides line up with TRBD1. Germline V CDR1 and CDR2: DFQATT, SNEGSKA (reference sequence). There are 13 residues in the CDR3. The V and J ends lost 2 bases and 4 bases, in that order; junction bases with no gene match: 4. DNA of the CDR3: TGCAGTGCTAGATTCGCAGGGGGAGAGACCCAGTACTTC. As protein: CSARFAGGETQYF.

V gene TRBV24-1 combines with J gene TRBJ2-1, with D maybe TRBD1 (6 bases). CDR3 length equals 14 residues. CDR1 and CDR2 (germline): KGHDR, SFDVKD. V lost 3 bases, J lost 5 bases, and 10 bases lay in between. CDR3 in amino acids: CATSDGQFHNEQFF. Here the CDR3 DNA reads TGTGCCACCAGTGATGGACAGTTCCACAATGAGCAGTTCTTC.

V usage is TRBV19 and J usage is TRBJ2-1; D is unclear. V lost 2 bases, J lost 1 base, and 6 bases lay in between. In germline, CDR1 is LNHDA, CDR2 SQIVND (reference sequence). The CDR3 has 14 residues. Here the CDR3 DNA reads TGTGCCAGTAGTATAAGGGTTTCCTACAATGAGCAGTTCTTC. This encodes CASSIRVSYNEQFF.

The J gene is TRBJ1-6, the V gene TRBV2, with 8 nucleotides matching TRBD1. The germline CDR1 and CDR2 sequences are SNHLY and FYNNEI. CDR3 length equals 13 residues. With 4 bases clipped from V and 9 bases from J, the junction kept 2 bases outside the gene matches. Here the CDR3 DNA reads TGTGCCAGCAGTGCCAGGGGGCGTTCACCCCTCCACTTT. It is translated as CASSARGRSPLHF.

V gene TRBV5-4 combines with J gene TRBJ1-5; D is undetermined. CDR1 is SGHNT, CDR2 YYREEE, per germline (reference sequence). V was clipped by 1 base and J by 7 bases, with 9 bases between them. The CDR3 totals 13 residues. The CDR3 coding sequence is TGTGCCAGCAGCTTGTGTGGCGGACAGCCCCAGCATTTT. Encoded protein: CASSLCGGQPQHF.

The chain joins TRBV19 to TRBJ2-3, with TRBD2 as a possible D gene (6 bases). Per the germline V gene, CDR1 is LNHDA and CDR2 is SQIVND (reference sequence). Trimming removed 3 bases from V and 0 bases from J, with 10 bases in between. This CDR3 has 15 amino acids. DNA of the CDR3: TGTGCCAGTAGTATGGGGGGACTTAGCACAGATACGCAGTATTTT. Translation gives CASSMGGLSTDTQYF.

J is TRBJ2-1 and V is TRBV9, with 9 bases that match TRBD1. V lost 0 bases and J lost 7; bases outside the gene matches: 8. Germline assignment: CDR1 SGDLS and CDR2 YYNGEE. The CDR3 sequence is 16 residues long. The CDR3 DNA reads as TGTGCCAGCAGCGTAGATCGGGACAGGGTTGGGAATGAGCAGTTCTTC. Translating gives CASSVDRDRVGNEQFF. Variable domain in full (rest from reference TRBV9 and TRBJ2-1): DSGVTQTPKHLITATGQRVTLRCSPRSGDLSVYWYQQSLDQGLQFLIQYYNGEERAKGNILERFSAQQFPDLHSELNLSSLELGDSALYFCASSVDRDRVGNEQFFGPGTRLTVL.

There are many counts of this clonotype. This chain connects TRBV5-1 to TRBJ2-3; no clear D gene. The CDR3 loop spans 15 amino acids. Trimming took 0 bases from V and 4 from J, leaving 12 bases between them. Germline assignment: CDR1 SGHRS and CDR2 YFSETQ. As DNA, the CDR3 is TGCGCCAGCAGCTTGGTCGGGCAGGTACCAGATACGCAGTATTTT. Translated, it gives CASSLVGQVPDTQYF.

In this sample, this clonotype turned up once. The chain couples TRBV7-3 to TRBJ2-3; a weak D match, TRBD2 (5 bases). V gave up 4 bases and J gave up 2 bases, with 10 bases separating them. The germline V gene has CDR1 SGHTA and CDR2 FQGTGA. This CDR3 region has 14 residues. The CDR3 reads CASSSGITTDTQYF. The CDR3 DNA is TGTGCCAGCAGCTCCGGGATAACCACAGATACGCAGTATTTT.

The chain links TRBV12-3 or TRBV12-4 to TRBJ2-7; a weak D match, TRBD1 (5 bases). V shed 7 bases and J shed 5 bases, with 15 bases lying between them. This CDR3 region has 13 residues. CDR3: CASTPDPGHEQYF. CDR3 in DNA: TGTGCCAGCACCCCTGATCCAGGGCACGAGCAGTACTTC.

The sample holds a few counts of this clonotype. The chain has TRBV10-3 and TRBJ1-2; 8 bases map to TRBD1. V was pared by 6 bases and J by 7 bases, with 10 bases of the junction left unmatched. This CDR3 spans 14 amino acids. The germline V gene has CDR1 ENHRY and CDR2 SYGVKD. The CDR3 here is CAIRTQGAIGGYTF. The CDR3 region has the DNA TGTGCCATCAGGACGCAGGGGGCAATCGGTGGCTACACCTTC.

The chain couples TRBV9 to TRBJ1-4; weak D call: TRBD1 (6 bases). V lost 2 bases and J 0 bases, leaving 11 bases between the germline ends. CDR3 length: 16 amino acids. In germline, CDR1 is SGDLS, CDR2 YYNGEE. This chain's CDR3 is CASSVGAQATNEKLFF. The CDR3 DNA sequence: TGTGCCAGCAGCGTGGGGGCGCAGGCAACTAATGAAAAACTGTTTTTT.

The table lists this clonotype with a few counts. The chain uses TRBV4-1 and TRBJ2-7; 9 positions agree with TRBD1. With 3 bases clipped from V and 3 bases from J, the junction kept 9 bases outside the gene matches. Germline CDR1 and CDR2: MGHRA and YSYEKL. There are 16 residues in the CDR3. In DNA, the CDR3 is TGCGCCAGCAGCCACCTCAGGACAGGGGAGATCTACGAGCAGTACTTC. This encodes CASSHLRTGEIYEQYF.

This sequence joins TRBV15 and TRBJ2-1, with TRBD2 matching 10 bases. The CDR3 is 16 amino acids. Germline V gene data show CDR1 as LNHNV and CDR2 as YYDKDF (reference sequence). V shed 0 bases, J shed 4 bases, and the junction held 3 bases outside the gene matches. The CDR3 nucleotides read TGTGCCACCAGCAGAGAAGGACTAGCGGATTACAATGAGCAGTTCTTC. Amino acids: CATSREGLADYNEQFF.

This chain connects TRBV7-3 to TRBJ2-1; 9 bases line up with TRBD1. J gave up 0 bases and V 5 bases, and 5 bases lay outside the gene matches. This CDR3 spans 16 amino acids. CDR1 is SGHTA, CDR2 FQGTGA, per germline. The CDR3 sequence is CASSPRQGGSYNEQFF. In DNA form, the CDR3 reads TGTGCCAGCAGCCCCAGACAGGGGGGCTCCTACAATGAGCAGTTCTTC.

The chain links TRBV7-9 to TRBJ1-1, with D perhaps matching TRBD1 (5 bases). This CDR3 contains 16 residues. Trimming cost V 0 bases and J 5 bases, with 16 bases left between them. Looked up from germline, CDR1 is SEHNR and CDR2 is FQNEAQ (reference sequence). The CDR3 region has the DNA TGTGCCAGCAGCTTAGCCGACGGGGCGGCTGGTACTGAAGCTTTCTTT. Amino acid sequence: CASSLADGAAGTEAFF.

In nucleotides, the CDR3 is TGTGCCAGCAGCGATGGGGATCAGCCCCAGCATTTT. Translating it yields CASSDGDQPQHF. V and J are TRBV9 and TRBJ1-5; D is uncertain. The CDR3 has 12 amino acids. Germline-derived CDR1 and CDR2 are SGDLS and YYNGEE. Trimming took off 3 bases at V and 5 bases at J, with 6 bases between the two ends.

CDR3 DNA: TGCGCCAGCAGCTTGCTACCTACAGGGCAGTCTATCCCCCTCCACTTT. It specifies CASSLLPTGQSIPLHF. The chain is built from TRBV5-1 and TRBJ1-6; D is perhaps TRBD1 (6 bases). Trimming stripped 1 base from V and 13 bases from J, with 21 bases between. CDR1 SGHRS and CDR2 YFSETQ come from the germline V gene. The CDR3 is 16 residues long. The full variable domain, its missing parts supplied by reference TRBV5-1 and TRBJ1-6, is KAGVTQTPRYLIKTRGQQVTLSCSPISGHRSVSWYQQTPGQGLQFLFEYFSETQRNKGNFPGRFSGRQFSNSRSEMNVSTLELGDSALYLCASSLLPTGQSIPLHFGNGTRLTVT.

V is TRBV19 and J is TRBJ1-2; TRBD1 aligns across 7 bases. V trimming: 5 bases; J trimming: 8 bases; junction bases outside the gene matches: 11. From germline, CDR1 is LNHDA and CDR2 SQIVND (reference sequence). The CDR3 extends over 14 amino acids. CDR3: CASSAGTVPGGYTF. CDR3 sequence (DNA): TGTGCCAGTAGTGCGGGGACAGTTCCTGGGGGCTACACCTTC.

The rearrangement links TRBV7-2 to TRBJ1-1, with D possibly being TRBD1 (5 bases). This CDR3 region has 14 residues. CDR1 and CDR2 from the germline V gene are SGHTA and FQGNSA. The ends were cut back, 1 base at V and 5 bases at J, with 11 bases in the middle. As DNA, the CDR3 is TGTGCCAGCAGCTTAGACAGGCGGGGTACTGAAGCTTTCTTT. Encoded protein: CASSLDRRGTEAFF.

The gene calls are TRBV7-9 and TRBJ1-2; D is ambiguous. V shed 6 bases and J shed 3 bases, with 5 bases lying between them. The CDR3 length is 11 residues. CDR1 SEHNR and CDR2 FQNEAQ come from the germline V gene (reference sequence). In DNA form, the CDR3 reads TGTGCCAGCAGTCGCGACTATGGCTACACCTTC. Encoded protein: CASSRDYGYTF.